Listed below are T cell receptor beta chains from one sample, sequenced in a study of T cell repertoires in cytomegalovirus infection. What these receptors recognize is not known. Each CDR3 protein gets one entry after TCRdb re-called the reads with MiXCR. The sample comprises approximately 730,000 distinct CDR3 sequences, around a third of which are singletons, and roughly 20% rests with the top ten. Sequencing used cultured PBMCs, obtained from culture after CMV antigen stimulation. The receptors stem from a human donor in good health (CMV status not recorded). Some clones in this sample may be carry-over from other donors' samples. Each CDR3 is given without its conserved first and last residue. Each record gives: J gene, V gene, CDR3 protein.

j_call: TRBJ1-2; v_call: TRBV7-6; cdr3_aa: ASSPIGQGAYGYT
j_call: TRBJ1-1; v_call: TRBV7-6; cdr3_aa: ASSPDGGEAF
j_call: TRBJ2-5; v_call: TRBV7-2; cdr3_aa: ASSAMGGAEETQY
j_call: TRBJ2-7; v_call: TRBV4-1; cdr3_aa: ASSTPTTSVGYEQY
j_call: TRBJ2-5; v_call: TRBV5-1; cdr3_aa: ASSGRTARETQY
j_call: TRBJ1-5; v_call: TRBV6-1; cdr3_aa: ASSVYSNQPQH
j_call: TRBJ2-7; v_call: TRBV5-1; cdr3_aa: ASSLGDGPYEQY
j_call: TRBJ2-6; v_call: TRBV7-6; cdr3_aa: ASSLAPAGANVLT
j_call: TRBJ2-5; v_call: TRBV7-9; cdr3_aa: ASSLVSGTSGSKTQY
j_call: TRBJ2-5; v_call: TRBV7-2; cdr3_aa: ASSLPWGGQY
j_call: TRBJ1-1; v_call: TRBV12-3/TRBV12-4; cdr3_aa: ASSLEVGLGMNTEAF
j_call: TRBJ2-7; v_call: TRBV7-2; cdr3_aa: ASSSGGGAGSYEQY
j_call: TRBJ2-1; v_call: TRBV3-1; cdr3_aa: ASSQAFASVGNEQF
j_call: TRBJ2-7; v_call: TRBV6-2/TRBV6-3; cdr3_aa: ATYTTLGQGDLGEQY
j_call: TRBJ2-5; v_call: TRBV11-2; cdr3_aa: ASSLGTGAPETQY
j_call: TRBJ1-1; v_call: TRBV6-2/TRBV6-3; cdr3_aa: ASTWAGDSAEAF
j_call: TRBJ2-7; v_call: TRBV7-2; cdr3_aa: ASSLAPGTSSYEQY
j_call: TRBJ2-3; v_call: TRBV5-4; cdr3_aa: ASSSTGQELADTQY
j_call: TRBJ2-5; v_call: TRBV11-2; cdr3_aa: ASKDRGGARGEETQY
j_call: TRBJ2-3; v_call: TRBV7-2; cdr3_aa: ATGSPGITQY
j_call: TRBJ2-2; v_call: TRBV7-8; cdr3_aa: ASSWGGGGTPGELF
j_call: TRBJ2-5; v_call: TRBV11-2; cdr3_aa: ASSQGLAGETQY
j_call: TRBJ2-3; v_call: TRBV6-2/TRBV6-3; cdr3_aa: ASSYVHTDTQY
j_call: TRBJ2-2; v_call: TRBV6-4; cdr3_aa: ASSELAGKTGELF
j_call: TRBJ2-2; v_call: TRBV12-3/TRBV12-4; cdr3_aa: ASSLAPLGLF
j_call: TRBJ1-2; v_call: TRBV4-1; cdr3_aa: ASSQDPLGESGGYT
j_call: TRBJ2-5; v_call: TRBV3-1; cdr3_aa: ASSQQTAGQAPRAQY
j_call: TRBJ1-2; v_call: TRBV4-3; cdr3_aa: ASSLLLQGPYGSDYGYT
j_call: TRBJ1-4; v_call: TRBV7-9; cdr3_aa: ASSLGVGDMDSFEKLF
j_call: TRBJ1-6; v_call: TRBV5-1; cdr3_aa: ASTPGTENSPLH
j_call: TRBJ2-4; v_call: TRBV2; cdr3_aa: ASSGSAPNIQY
j_call: TRBJ1-2; v_call: TRBV11-2; cdr3_aa: ASSLGTSNYGYT
j_call: TRBJ1-6; v_call: TRBV2; cdr3_aa: ASRYGQDSRPLH
j_call: TRBJ1-3; v_call: TRBV7-9; cdr3_aa: ASSSPSFSGNTIY
j_call: TRBJ2-5; v_call: TRBV11-2; cdr3_aa: ASSLATSGRETQY
j_call: TRBJ2-5; v_call: TRBV6-1; cdr3_aa: ASSEVLQGINKETQY
j_call: TRBJ2-7; v_call: TRBV29-1; cdr3_aa: SVPTEYEQY
j_call: TRBJ1-1; v_call: TRBV27; cdr3_aa: ASSRGTGTPGTEAF
j_call: TRBJ2-2; v_call: TRBV15; cdr3_aa: ATSRGVWTGVELF
j_call: TRBJ2-1; v_call: TRBV12-3/TRBV12-4; cdr3_aa: ATSLGTSGGSSYNEQF
j_call: TRBJ2-3; v_call: TRBV6-6; cdr3_aa: ASRNRGITDTQY
j_call: TRBJ2-1; v_call: TRBV19; cdr3_aa: ASSWAWGGDNNEQF
j_call: TRBJ2-3; v_call: TRBV11-2; cdr3_aa: ASSPRLASSTDTQY
j_call: TRBJ1-1; v_call: TRBV10-3; cdr3_aa: AISESPGSPMNTEAF
j_call: TRBJ2-7; v_call: TRBV20-1; cdr3_aa: SAPRWETSREQY
j_call: TRBJ2-5; v_call: TRBV4-1; cdr3_aa: ASSQEVGTAQETQY
j_call: TRBJ1-2; v_call: TRBV25-1; cdr3_aa: ASSESWGGRDGYT
j_call: TRBJ1-6; v_call: TRBV7-8; cdr3_aa: ASSLGLLRVSGSPLH
j_call: TRBJ2-6; v_call: TRBV7-6; cdr3_aa: ASSSVSGLWANVLT
j_call: TRBJ2-1; v_call: TRBV12-5; cdr3_aa: ASVLAGTNEQF
j_call: TRBJ2-1; v_call: TRBV7-2; cdr3_aa: ASSLGGVPFSPF
j_call: TRBJ2-1; v_call: TRBV11-2; cdr3_aa: ASSPGVGYNEQF
j_call: TRBJ2-3; v_call: TRBV11-2; cdr3_aa: ASSSRTVTSTDTQY
j_call: TRBJ1-5; v_call: TRBV7-2; cdr3_aa: ASSGQFGISNQPQH
j_call: TRBJ1-5; v_call: TRBV15; cdr3_aa: ATSREQGRGNQPQH
j_call: TRBJ2-5; v_call: TRBV7-9; cdr3_aa: ASSRPDTNQETQY
j_call: TRBJ2-1; v_call: TRBV6-2/TRBV6-3; cdr3_aa: ASSSFTGLAGYNEQF
j_call: TRBJ1-3; v_call: TRBV15; cdr3_aa: ATRGAGNTIY
j_call: TRBJ1-2; v_call: TRBV4-3; cdr3_aa: ASSQGTLYGYT
j_call: TRBJ2-1; v_call: TRBV11-2; cdr3_aa: ASSSVVSGRENEQF